This TCR beta chain was obtained from a study of shared clonotypes between healthy human individuals. Findings of the study overall: Sequencing of the sorted subsets was shown by rarefaction to be incomplete despite large depth.

Germline V CDR1 and CDR2: MNHEY, SVGAGI. Trimming stripped 0 bases from V and 7 bases from J, with 7 bases between. The CDR3 contains 13 residues. Researchers ran the assay at a deep level. In the authors' methods: Junction-only immunoSEQ data arrived without quality scores, meaning filtering differed. The data were produced by immunoSEQ multiplex PCR, yet TCRdb's version contains in-frame clones alone and is incomplete. That table gives V, J and clone size, and the DNA gave D and trimming. The sample lists a few million clones, roughly 92% occurring once. A remark on this clone: Its cognate antigen is unknown.

The V and J genes are TRBV6-5 and TRBJ1-5, with D unclear. The clonotype was recovered from a man between 18 and 35 years old in good health. Some clones in this sample may be carry-over from other donors' samples. What was sequenced was naive CD4+ T cells from PBMCs. Sample subset: CD45RA+ positively selected. The CDR3: CASSYSAGQPQHF. The CDR3 DNA is TGTGCCAGCAGTTACTCTGCGGGGCAGCCCCAGCATTTT.